This TCR beta chain was captured in a study of a mutant IDH1 vaccine in newly diagnosed glioma. In the case of this clone: Its antigen is currently unknown. The junction shows a germline mismatch at one end, possibly a read error.

CDR3 length equals 19 residues. Germline assignment: CDR1 SSHAT and CDR2 FNYEAQ (reference sequence). Time point noted: week 11, during vaccination. One vaccine dose held 300 ug of mutant IDH1 20-mer peptide and came with topical imiquimod. Method: immunoSEQ multiplex PCR; TCRdb's copy keeps in-frame clones and lacks some. The sample lists roughly 130,000 clones, about 80% occurring once. This TCR was sampled from a man aged 35 to 55 with glioma. Sequenced here: PBMCs, sampled from a glioma patient whose treatment included an IDH1 peptide vaccine. This chain connects TRBV7-7 to TRBJ2-1, with 9 bases aligning to TRBD2. The CDR3 protein is CASSLAPQLAGQSYNEQFF. The CDR3 DNA reads TGTGCTAGCAGCTTAGCCCCCCAGCTAGCGGGGCAGTCCTACAATGAGCAGTTCTTC.